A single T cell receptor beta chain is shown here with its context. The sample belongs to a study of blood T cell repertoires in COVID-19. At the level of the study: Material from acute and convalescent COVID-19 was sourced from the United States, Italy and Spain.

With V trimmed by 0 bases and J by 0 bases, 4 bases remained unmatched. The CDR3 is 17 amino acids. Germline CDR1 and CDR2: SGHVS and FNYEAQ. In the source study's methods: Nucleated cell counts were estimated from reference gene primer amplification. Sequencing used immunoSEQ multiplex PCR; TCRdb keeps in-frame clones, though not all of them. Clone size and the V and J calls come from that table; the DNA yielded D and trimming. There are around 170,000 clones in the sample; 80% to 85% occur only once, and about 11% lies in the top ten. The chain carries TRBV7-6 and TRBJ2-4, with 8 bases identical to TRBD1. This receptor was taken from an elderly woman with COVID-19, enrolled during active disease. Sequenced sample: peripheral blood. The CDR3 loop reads CASSLAPTGVAKNIQYF. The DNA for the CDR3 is TGTGCCAGCAGCTTAGCTCCGACAGGGGTAGCCAAAAACATTCAGTACTTC.